This TCR beta chain was profiled in a study of blood T cells in healthy people across ages. Study context: Every two T cells gave about one barcoded beta molecule via template switching.

The V and J ends lost 5 bases and 2 bases, in that order; junction bases with no gene match: 7. This CDR3 is 14 amino acids long. Germline assignment: CDR1 SQVTM and CDR2 ANQGSEA. The use of a sample-barcoded 5' primer and a J-beta primer mix characterized a second PCR of about 7 to 12 cycles. With 12 random nucleotides, a template-switch adaptor tagged each individual cDNA molecule. Via MiXCR, TCRdb re-called the 5' RACE reads, giving one row per CDR3 protein. The repertoire holds approximately 2,000,000 distinct CDR3 sequences, with roughly two fifths as singletons. Whole-study findings and limits: A strong correlation was found between TCR beta diversity and the percentage of naive T cells. Estimates of total diversity, which came from one million sequenced T cells, were considered to be underestimates.

This clonotype occurred a few times. The antigen is unknown. The receptor was derived from a human donor in good health. The V and J genes are TRBV29-1 and TRBJ2-3; 7 nucleotides agree with TRBD2. Sequenced sample: blood. Here the CDR3 DNA reads TGCAGCGTTCTCGGACTAGTTTCCACAGATACGCAGTATTTT. The encoded protein is CSVLGLVSTDTQYF.